This T cell receptor beta chain was sequenced in a study of low-dose radiotherapy and immunotherapy resistance in tumors. Study as a whole: Members of Cohort 1 were treated with 0.5 Gy per fraction every 2 weeks. The prescribed total PTV dose was 6.5 Gy.

Both TCRalpha and TCRbeta chains were reverse transcribed with V-gene-specific primers. The PCR that amplified TCRs ran for about 20 cycles, relying on a constant-region primer and a V-primer adapter. MiXCR, applied by TCRdb to the reads, yields one record per CDR3 protein. The sample includes about 12,000 distinct CDR3 sequences, approximately 80% of them seen just once. Germline-derived CDR1 and CDR2 are LGHDT and YNNKEL (reference sequence). The CDR3 has 13 amino acids. Trimming took 8 bases from V and 0 from J; bases not matched to a gene: 3. This TCR was sampled from a human donor with advanced metastatic prostate, ovarian, gallbladder or colorectal cancer (not recorded which). This table probably holds off-target reads from a library built for another chain. The chain is built from TRBV3-1 and TRBJ1-1, with TRBD1 identical over 7 bases. The CDR3 loop is CASGDSMNTEAFF. As DNA, the CDR3 is TGTGCCAGCGGGGACAGCATGAACACTGAAGCTTTCTTT.